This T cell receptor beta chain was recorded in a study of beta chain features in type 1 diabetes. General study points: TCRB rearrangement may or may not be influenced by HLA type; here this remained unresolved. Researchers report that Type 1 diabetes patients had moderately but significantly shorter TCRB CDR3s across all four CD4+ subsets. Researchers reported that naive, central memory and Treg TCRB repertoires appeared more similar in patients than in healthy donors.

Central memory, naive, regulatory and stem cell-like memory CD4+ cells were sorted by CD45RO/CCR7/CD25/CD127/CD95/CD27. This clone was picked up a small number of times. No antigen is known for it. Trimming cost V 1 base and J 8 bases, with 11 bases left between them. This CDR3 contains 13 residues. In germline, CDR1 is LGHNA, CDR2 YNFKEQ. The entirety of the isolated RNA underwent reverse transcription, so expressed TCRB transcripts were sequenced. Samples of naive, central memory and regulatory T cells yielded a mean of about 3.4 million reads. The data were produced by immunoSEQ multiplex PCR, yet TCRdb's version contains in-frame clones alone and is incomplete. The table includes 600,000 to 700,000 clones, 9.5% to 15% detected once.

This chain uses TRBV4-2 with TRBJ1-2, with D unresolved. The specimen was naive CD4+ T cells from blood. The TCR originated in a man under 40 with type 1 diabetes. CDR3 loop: CASSQVSESGYTF. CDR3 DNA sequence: TGTGCCAGCAGCCAAGTGTCCGAATCGGGCTACACCTTC.